The next 3 T cell receptor beta chains were all read from a single sample in a study of blood T cell repertoires in COVID-19. Some clones are missing from TCRdb's copy, which holds only in-frame ones; the method was immunoSEQ multiplex PCR. The table records roughly 330,000 clones, 86% of them present only once. The specimen sequenced was PBMCs or T cells enriched from blood (not recorded which). These receptors were taken from a woman aged 18-30 years who had recovered from COVID-19.

This chain connects TRBV10-3 to TRBJ1-4; D perhaps matches TRBD1 (5 bases). V gave up 0 bases and J gave up 6 bases, with 8 bases separating them. From germline, CDR1 is ENHRY and CDR2 SYGVKD. This CDR3 spans 14 amino acids. The CDR3 spells CAISESQVDEKLFF. The CDR3 nucleotides are TGTGCCATCAGTGAGTCACAGGTAGATGAAAAACTGTTTTTT.

The chain couples TRBV5-6 to TRBJ1-1; D remains ambiguous. Trimming pared 6 bases from V and 3 bases from J, leaving 15 bases between. The CDR3 loop spans 14 amino acids. CDR1 and CDR2 (germline): SGHDT, YYEEEE. The CDR3 DNA follows: TGTGCCAGCACCCCTGACCCGGAGGACACTGAAGCTTTCTTT. It encodes CASTPDPEDTEAFF.

The chain uses TRBV18 and TRBJ2-6, with 9 bases matching TRBD1. With V trimmed by 2 bases and J by 4 bases, 6 bases remained unmatched. The CDR3 spans 17 residues. Germline-derived CDR1 and CDR2 are KGHSH and LQKENI. As DNA, the CDR3 is TGTGCCAGCTCACCAAGACAGGGGGGAACCGGGGCCAACGTCCTGACTTTC. Translating gives CASSPRQGGTGANVLTF.